This is a list of T cell receptor beta chains from one sample in a study of blood T cell repertoires in COVID-19. The table came from immunoSEQ multiplex PCR; TCRdb's copy has only in-frame clones and leaves some out. The repertoire has approximately 270,000 clones, roughly 85% of them found once; the top ten carry more than 9.5%. The specimen was peripheral blood. Receptors originate from a woman in her 70s with acute or convalescent COVID-19. CDR3s include the opening cysteine and the closing phenylalanine or tryptophan. Each record gives: V gene, clone size, J gene, D gene, CDR3 protein, CDR3 DNA. The D gene is left open where the match is weak. Expanded clones get a size class; other rows say once, few or many, or leave the size out.

>TRBV11-2|.|TRBJ2-7|TRBD1
CASSLDRDEQYF
TGTGCCAGCAGCCTCGACAGGGACGAGCAGTACTTC
>TRBV7-8|.|TRBJ2-3|.
CASSPPGYTQYF
TGTGCCAGCAGCCCCCCCGGGTATACGCAGTATTTT
>TRBV7-9|once|TRBJ1-1|TRBD1
CASSKGTANTEAFF
TGTGCCAGCAGCAAGGGGACAGCGAACACTGAAGCTTTCTTT
>TRBV4-2|.|TRBJ2-5|TRBD2
CASSQVGGLAGGTQYF
TGTGCCAGCAGCCAAGTCGGCGGACTAGCGGGGGGAACCCAGTACTTC
>TRBV7-6|.|TRBJ1-4|.
CASSLASRGANEKLFF
TGTGCCAGCAGCTTAGCTTCTCGGGGGGCTAATGAAAAACTGTTTTTT
>TRBV6-5|.|TRBJ2-7|.
CASSYRPGLYEQYF
TGTGCCAGCAGTTACCGCCCAGGGTTGTACGAGCAGTACTTC
>TRBV2|.|TRBJ1-1|.
CASSEVSGRRGTEAFF
TGTGCCAGCAGTGAAGTCTCAGGCCGTAGGGGCACTGAAGCTTTCTTT
>TRBV5-1|.|TRBJ2-1|.
CASSLESGDYQFF
TGCGCCAGCAGCTTGGAGTCAGGGGATTATCAGTTCTTC
>TRBV12-3/TRBV12-4|.|TRBJ1-2|.
CASSQGNYGYTF
TGTGCCAGCAGTCAGGGAAACTATGGCTACACCTTC
>TRBV4-2|.|TRBJ1-6|.
CASSQELWGRSYNSPLHF
TGTGCCAGCAGCCAAGAGTTATGGGGGCGATCCTATAATTCACCCCTCCACTTT
>TRBV28|.|TRBJ1-2|TRBD1
CASSRPRGTVYGYTF
TGTGCCAGCAGCCGCCCCCGTGGGACAGTCTATGGCTACACCTTC
>TRBV23-1|.|TRBJ1-4|TRBD1
CASSYDRGDEKLFF
TGCGCCAGCAGTTACGACAGGGGGGATGAAAAACTGTTTTTT
>TRBV7-6|.|TRBJ1-3|.
CASSLGGGTIYF
TGTGCCAGCAGCTTAGGGGGCGGCACCATATATTTT
>TRBV5-1|few|TRBJ2-5|.
CASSFKETQYF
TGCGCCAGCAGCTTTAAAGAGACCCAGTACTTC
>TRBV29-1|.|TRBJ1-2|TRBD1
CSVGQGTNYGYTF
TGCAGCGTTGGACAGGGGACTAACTATGGCTACACCTTC
>TRBV2|.|TRBJ1-1|.
CASSENILGTEAFF
TGTGCCAGCAGTGAAAACATCCTCGGGACTGAAGCTTTCTTT
>TRBV6-1|once|TRBJ2-7|.
CASSDVHEQYF
TGTGCCAGCAGTGACGTCCACGAGCAGTACTTC
>TRBV3-1/TRBV3-2|.|TRBJ2-2|.
CASSLGPQGRRTGELFF
TGTGCCAGCAGCCTGGGACCTCAGGGGCGGCGAACCGGGGAGCTGTTTTTT
>TRBV10-1|.|TRBJ1-1|TRBD1
CASSRDRVATEAFF
TGCGCCAGCAGCCGGGACAGGGTAGCCACTGAAGCTTTCTTT
>TRBV5-1|.|TRBJ1-5|.
CASSLAPGIQPQHF
TGCGCCAGCAGCTTGGCCCCAGGGATTCAGCCCCAGCATTTT
>TRBV19|.|TRBJ1-2|TRBD1
CASSYRGDSDGYTF
TGTGCCAGTAGCTACAGGGGGGACTCTGACGGCTACACCTTC
>TRBV5-4|.|TRBJ1-2|.
CASSRTGNYGYTF
TGTGCCAGCAGCCGTACAGGGAACTATGGCTACACCTTC
>TRBV28|.|TRBJ1-6|TRBD1
CASGDRGGSRALHF
TGTGCCAGCGGGGACAGGGGCGGCTCTAGGGCCCTCCACTTT
>TRBV3-1/TRBV3-2|.|TRBJ1-2|TRBD1
CASSPGQGYYGYTF
TGTGCCAGCAGCCCGGGACAGGGCTACTATGGCTACACCTTC
>TRBV10-3|.|TRBJ1-3|.
CAISEGGSGNTIYF
TGTGCCATCAGTGAAGGGGGCTCTGGAAACACCATATATTTT
>TRBV7-2|.|TRBJ1-3|TRBD1
CASSPSGTDSGNTIYF
TGTGCCAGCAGCCCATCCGGGACAGACTCTGGAAACACCATATATTTT
>TRBV6-5|.|TRBJ2-7|TRBD2
CASSYSRGGLGEQYF
TGTGCCAGCAGTTACAGCCGGGGAGGGCTGGGCGAGCAGTACTTC
>TRBV27|.|TRBJ1-2|.
CASSLSRPTGLRYGYTF
TGTGCCAGCAGTTTATCGCGCCCGACAGGCCTGCGCTATGGCTACACCTTC
>TRBV5-8|.|TRBJ1-1|.
CASDPFPGVNTEAFF
TGTGCCAGCGACCCTTTTCCGGGGGTGAACACTGAAGCTTTCTTT
>TRBV5-6|.|TRBJ2-2|.
CASSLAGGNTGELFF
TGTGCCAGCAGCTTGGCCGGGGGAAACACCGGGGAGCTGTTTTTT
>TRBV19|few|TRBJ1-1|.
CASTWGDTEAFF
TGTGCCAGTACTTGGGGGGACACTGAAGCTTTCTTT
>TRBV11-2|.|TRBJ1-2|.
CASSVIQGDRGYTF
TGTGCCAGCAGCGTAATACAGGGAGATAGGGGCTACACCTTC
>TRBV28|.|TRBJ1-4|.
CASSPGTREKLFF
TGTGCCAGCAGCCCCGGGACTCGGGAAAAACTGTTTTTT
>TRBV19|.|TRBJ1-2|.
CASRHPGGGYGYTF
TGTGCCAGTAGACACCCAGGCGGGGGCTATGGCTACACCTTC
>TRBV6-5|.|TRBJ2-7|.
CASTLAQSNEQYF
TGTGCCAGCACTTTAGCGCAATCCAACGAGCAGTACTTC
>TRBV7-9|.|TRBJ2-5|.
CASSFSRGRGETQYF
TGTGCCAGCAGCTTCAGTAGGGGGAGAGGGGAGACCCAGTACTTC
>TRBV5-1|.|TRBJ2-7|.
CASSPMGTTYEQYF
TGCGCCAGCAGCCCGATGGGGACAACCTACGAGCAGTACTTC